Presented here are 8 T cell receptor beta chains from one specimen sequenced in a study of Ad26.COV2.S vaccination and SARS-CoV-2 variants (dated by TCRdb to the early 2020s). Libraries were made using the immunoSEQ multiplex PCR assay. Not all clones reach the TCRdb copy of this immuneACCESS table, which keeps in-frame sequences only. Checked studies attribute under half of the gap to unresolved V genes and leave the rest unexplained. The table for this sample lists a few hundred thousand clones; around 89% of them were counted only once. The ten largest clonotypes hold 3.6% of the sample. The treatment or condition label here, explained by the study, means: 19 received Ad26.COV2.S at low or high dose, single or two shots; about five received placebo; per-sample allocation not given. For vaccine and placebo recipients, repertoires were sequenced using samples collected on day 63 after the first injection.

The specimen comprised peripheral blood, sampled in a trial of Ad26.COV2.S vaccine versus placebo. These TCRs come from a person aged 18 to 65 who received the Ad26.COV2.S COVID-19 vaccine or a placebo.

The chain is built from TRBV11-3 and TRBJ2-1, with 11 bases lining up with TRBD1. The CDR3 totals 15 residues. The V segment lost 5 bases and the J segment 6 bases; nucleotides outside the gene matches: 6. Germline V gives CDR1 SGHNT, CDR2 YENEEA. The CDR3 nucleotides read TGTGCCAGCAGCGCAGGGACAGGGGGACTCAATGAGCAGTTCTTC. Its protein is CASSAGTGGLNEQFF. Looking up the rest from reference TRBV11-3 and TRBJ2-1 gives the full variable domain: EAGVVQSPRYKIIEKKQPVAFWCNPISGHNTLYWYLQNLGQGPELLIRYENEEAVDDSQLPKDRFSAERLKGVDSTLKIQPAELGDSAVYLCASSAGTGGLNEQFFGPGTRLTVL.

The chain recombines TRBV6-2 or TRBV6-3 with TRBJ1-2, with 12 positions matching TRBD1. J lost 5 bases, V lost 2 bases, and 9 bases had no gene match. CDR3 length equals 17 residues. Germline lookup yields CDR1 MNHEY and CDR2 SVGEGT. The CDR3 sequence: CASSYPQGQGARYGYTF. The CDR3, as DNA: TGTGCCAGCAGTTACCCCCAGGGACAGGGGGCGCGATATGGCTACACCTTC.

The J gene is TRBJ2-4, the V gene TRBV19, with 7 bases lining up with TRBD1. Looked up from germline, CDR1 is LNHDA and CDR2 is SQIVND (reference sequence). CDR3 size: 13 residues. Unmatched junction bases numbered 7, after V lost 6 bases and J lost 8 bases. The CDR3 DNA reads as TGTGCCAGTAGGGACGGGACAGTGGACATTCAGTACTTC. It specifies CASRDGTVDIQYF.

V gene TRBV13 combines with J gene TRBJ2-5; 12 bases are a match to TRBD1. This CDR3 contains 18 residues. J lost 4 bases, V lost 0 bases, and 9 bases had no gene match. Per the germline V gene, CDR1 is PRHDT and CDR2 is FYEKMQ (reference sequence). The CDR3 DNA follows: TGTGCCAGCAGCTTAGGCTTCGGGACAGGGGGCTTTGGAGAGACCCAGTACTTC. The encoded protein is CASSLGFGTGGFGETQYF. Complete variable domain (other parts from reference TRBV13 and TRBJ2-5): AAGVIQSPRHLIKEKRETATLKCYPIPRHDTVYWYQQGPGQDPQFLISFYEKMQSDKGSIPDRFSAQQFSDYHSELNMSSLELGDSALYFCASSLGFGTGGFGETQYFGPGTRLLVL.

The CDR3 coding sequence is TGTGCCAGCAGTTTGGGGGTAGCGGGGGGTGGCGATGAGCAGTTCTTC. Translated: CASSLGVAGGGDEQFF. This sequence joins TRBV27 and TRBJ2-1; 10 bases fit TRBD2. V was clipped by 3 bases and J by 8 bases; unmatched bases: 10. The germline V gene encodes CDR1 MNHEY and CDR2 SMNVEV (reference sequence). This CDR3 has 16 residues.

The chain has TRBV2 and TRBJ1-1; no firm D call. Germline V gene sequence: CDR1 SNHLY, CDR2 FYNNEI. The CDR3 runs 11 residues. Trimming shortened V by 10 bases and J by 3 bases, and 9 bases separated the two germline ends. The CDR3 protein is CATHGDTEAFF. DNA for the CDR3: TGTGCCACCCACGGGGACACTGAAGCTTTCTTT.

The rearrangement joins TRBV2 to TRBJ2-2, with D maybe TRBD1 (5 bases). The germline CDR1 and CDR2 sequences are SNHLY and FYNNEI. The CDR3 length is 15 residues. The germline V and J ends were trimmed by 2 bases and 5 bases, with 12 bases remaining between them. In nucleotides, the CDR3 is TGTGCCAGCAGTGAATCTAGGGGAAATACCGGGGAGCTGTTTTTT. This translates into CASSESRGNTGELFF.

V is TRBV2 and J is TRBJ1-4, with 10 nucleotides matching TRBD1. In germline, CDR1 is SNHLY, CDR2 FYNNEI. V was clipped by 6 bases and J by 3 bases; unmatched bases: 13. This CDR3 comprises 18 residues. CDR3 in amino acids: CASSRDRDRGNPNEKLFF. CDR3 coding DNA: TGTGCCAGCAGCCGCGACCGGGACAGGGGAAATCCTAATGAAAAACTGTTTTTT.